This T cell receptor (beta chain) was found in a study of T-cell reconstitution after alpha-beta-depleted transplantation in children. From germline, CDR1 is LGHNA and CDR2 YSLEER. V gave up 0 bases and J gave up 9 bases, with 12 bases separating them. The CDR3 spans 14 residues. This clonotype was recorded a few times. As it was prepared, the TCRbeta library received unique molecular identifiers. MiXCR, run by TCRdb on the PCR reads, gives a single entry per CDR3 protein. Counted here are a few hundred thousand distinct CDR3 sequences, 13% occurring once; the ten biggest clones make up over 3.5%. This specimen consisted of PBMCs, obtained from the stem cell graft. This chain connects TRBV4-3 to TRBJ2-1; unclear D gene. The clonotype comes from a human donor who donated a stem cell graft to a child with Fanconi anemia. CDR3 bases: TGCGCCAGCAGCCAAGAAAGGTACGTCGGTGAGCAGTTCTTC. Translation: CASSQERYVGEQFF.